Shown below are 24 T cell receptor beta chains from a single sample sequenced in a study of blood T cell repertoires in COVID-19. The repertoire was sequenced with immunoSEQ multiplex PCR; TCRdb's copy has only in-frame clones and lacks some. Of about 190,000 clones listed, 85% are singletons. The sample taken for sequencing was peripheral blood. The receptors were gathered from a woman aged 80 or over with acute or convalescent COVID-19.

This clone was detected once. The CDR3 sequence is CASSSRLGPYEQYF. The DNA of the CDR3 is TGTGCCAGTAGTTCAAGACTAGGGCCCTACGAGCAGTACTTC. The chain uses TRBV19 and TRBJ2-7; D possibly corresponds to TRBD2 (6 bases). The germline V and J ends were trimmed by 5 bases and 2 bases, with 13 bases remaining between them. The germline gives CDR1 LNHDA, CDR2 SQIVND (reference sequence). The length of the CDR3 is 14 residues.

The rearrangement links TRBV9 to TRBJ1-3; TRBD1 matches at 9 bases. This CDR3 is 17 amino acids long. The germline V gene encodes CDR1 SGDLS and CDR2 YYNGEE. V was pared by 2 bases and J by 0 bases, with 6 bases of the junction left unmatched. This CDR3 reads CASSVSGTGYSGNTIYF. The DNA of the CDR3 is TGTGCCAGCAGCGTCAGTGGGACAGGGTACTCTGGAAACACCATATATTTT.

J is TRBJ1-1 and V is TRBV19, with 12 bases lining up with TRBD1. Germline loops: CDR1 LNHDA, CDR2 SQIVND (reference sequence). This CDR3 spans 16 amino acids. With 6 bases clipped from V and 4 bases from J, the junction kept 9 bases outside the gene matches. In DNA, the CDR3 is TGTGCCAGTAGGAAGGGGGACAGGGGGCGGGGCACTGAAGCTTTCTTT. It encodes CASRKGDRGRGTEAFF.

This clone was detected only a few times. The chain is built from TRBV2 and TRBJ1-2, with D hard to call. Trimming took 2 bases from V and 2 from J, leaving 3 bases between them. This CDR3 has 12 residues. Germline-derived CDR1 and CDR2 are SNHLY and FYNNEI. Written as DNA, the CDR3 is TGTGCCAGCAGTGAACGGAACTATGGCTACACCTTC. Protein: CASSERNYGYTF.

This sequence joins TRBV6-2 or TRBV6-3 and TRBJ2-7; the match to TRBD2 covers 10 bases. V was clipped by 4 bases and J by 9 bases; unmatched bases: 15. Germline values: CDR1 MNHEY, CDR2 SVGEGT. The CDR3 runs to 16 residues. CDR3 coding DNA: TGTGCCAGCAGTTCCGGGACTAGCGACCAGCCTTTTATGCAGTACTTC. Translation: CASSSGTSDQPFMQYF.

The chain joins TRBV18 to TRBJ2-2; the D gene is possibly TRBD1 (6 bases). Trimming shortened V by 5 bases and J by 0 bases, and 7 bases separated the two germline ends. The CDR3 length is 14 residues. The germline V gene encodes CDR1 KGHSH and CDR2 LQKENI. CDR3 protein: CASSGQTNTGELFF. Here the CDR3 DNA reads TGTGCCAGCTCAGGACAGACGAACACCGGGGAGCTGTTTTTT.

J is TRBJ1-2 and V is TRBV5-1, with a possible D match to TRBD1 (5 bases). This CDR3 spans 12 amino acids. Trimming took off 5 bases at V and 7 bases at J, with 12 bases between the two ends. Germline-derived CDR1 and CDR2 are SGHRS and YFSETQ. CDR3 in amino acids: CASRLDSFGYTF. CDR3 nucleotide sequence: TGCGCCAGCAGATTAGACAGTTTTGGCTACACCTTC.

The chain joins TRBV10-3 to TRBJ2-1; TRBD2 agrees at 7 bases. Germline V lookup: CDR1 ENHRY, CDR2 SYGVKD. V was pared by 0 bases and J by 3 bases, with 14 bases of the junction left unmatched. The CDR3 has 19 residues. The CDR3 DNA reads TGTGCCATCAGTGAGTCTGGACGGACAATAACGGGAGGCTACAATGAGCAGTTCTTC. It encodes CAISESGRTITGGYNEQFF.

V gene TRBV3-1 (or the pseudogene TRBV3-2) combines with J gene TRBJ2-5; the D gene is possibly TRBD2 (6 bases). V was pared by 1 base and J by 1 base, with 7 bases between. The CDR3 has 14 amino acids. Per germline, CDR1 LGHDT and CDR2 YNNKEL (reference sequence). CDR3 residues: CASSQAEGQETQYF. CDR3 bases: TGTGCCAGCAGCCAAGCGGAGGGCCAAGAGACCCAGTACTTC.

The CDR3 loop is CAWRRDFGVGNTEAFF. Here the CDR3 DNA reads TGTGCCTGGCGTCGGGACTTCGGGGTGGGGAACACTGAAGCTTTCTTT. This sequence joins TRBV30 and TRBJ1-1; tentatively, D is TRBD1 (5 bases). The CDR3 extends over 16 amino acids. The germline gives CDR1 GTSNPN, CDR2 SVGIG (reference sequence). Trimming left V 5 bases short and J 1 base short, with 20 bases between.

This clone appeared a single time. The chain couples TRBV5-1 to TRBJ2-6; D gene unclear. The CDR3 totals 15 residues. Trimming left V 6 bases short and J 2 bases short, with 12 bases between. CDR1 SGHRS and CDR2 YFSETQ come from the germline V gene. CDR3 bases: TGCGCCAGCAATGAAACCCCTACTGGGGCCAACGTCCTGACTTTC. Translating gives CASNETPTGANVLTF.

The rearrangement uses TRBV6-2 or TRBV6-3 and TRBJ2-3, with TRBD2 matching 7 bases. This CDR3 region has 15 residues. Germline values: CDR1 MNHEY, CDR2 SVGEGT. J gave up 3 bases and V 3 bases, and 6 bases lay outside the gene matches. CDR3 DNA sequence: TGTGCCAGCAGTTATTATGCGGGAGTAACAGATACGCAGTATTTT. Protein sequence: CASSYYAGVTDTQYF.

V gene TRBV2 combines with J gene TRBJ1-6; no reliable D call. There are 13 residues in the CDR3. The V end was cut by 4 bases, the J end by 5 bases, with 6 bases between. CDR1 and CDR2 (germline): SNHLY, FYNNEI. The CDR3 reads CASSGTNNSPLHF. The CDR3 nucleotides read TGTGCCAGCAGTGGCACTAATAATTCACCCCTCCACTTT.

In nucleotides, the CDR3 is TGTGCCAGCAGCTTTAGCGGGAGCCGGCTTTTTAGGGGGCAGTTCTTC. Protein sequence: CASSFSGSRLFRGQFF. This sequence joins TRBV7-2 and TRBJ2-1; 9 bases match TRBD2. Trimming at V came to 3 bases and at J to 12 bases, leaving 15 bases not matched to a gene. Germline loops: CDR1 SGHTA, CDR2 FQGNSA. The CDR3 runs to 16 residues. Looking up the rest from reference TRBV7-2 and TRBJ2-1 gives the full variable domain: GAGVSQSPSNKVTEKGKDVELRCDPISGHTALYWYRQSLGQGLEFLIYFQGNSAPDKSGLPSDRFSAERTGGSVSTLTIQRTQQEDSAVYLCASSFSGSRLFRGQFFGPGTRLTVL.

The J gene is TRBJ2-1, the V gene TRBV10-1; no firm D call. V lost 4 bases to trimming and J lost 1 base, with 8 bases between them. The V gene's germline CDR1 is WNHNN and CDR2 SYGVQD (reference sequence). The CDR3 is made up of 14 amino acids. In DNA, the CDR3 is TGCGCCAGCAGTGCCCCAGGTTCCTACAATGAGCAGTTCTTC. This sequence encodes CASSAPGSYNEQFF.

The chain combines TRBV6-6 with TRBJ2-1, with a tentative D call TRBD2 (6 bases). CDR1 and CDR2 (germline): MNHNY, SVGAGI (reference sequence). Trimming cost V 8 bases and J 5 bases, with 16 bases left between them. CDR3 length: 14 amino acids. The DNA for the CDR3 is TGTGCCAGCTGTGTTAGCGGAAACCACAATGAGCAGTTCTTC. Protein sequence: CASCVSGNHNEQFF.

This clone showed up just once. CDR3 loop: CASSTGLAGGLEQYF. The CDR3 DNA reads as TGTGCCAGCAGCACCGGACTAGCGGGAGGTCTCGAGCAGTACTTC. The chain has TRBV7-2 and TRBJ2-7; 14 bases match TRBD2. This CDR3 contains 15 residues. Trimming took 5 bases from V and 6 from J; bases not matched to a gene: 6. The germline V gene has CDR1 SGHTA and CDR2 FQGNSA.

This sequence joins TRBV6-5 and TRBJ2-5, with D perhaps TRBD2 (7 bases). This CDR3 region has 13 residues. With 6 bases removed from V and 5 bases from J, the gap between germline ends came to 13 bases. From germline, CDR1 is MNHEY and CDR2 SVGAGI. CDR3 amino acids: CASRTGGRETQYF. In DNA form, the CDR3 reads TGTGCCAGCAGGACCGGGGGGCGGGAGACCCAGTACTTC.

This clone was picked up a small number of times. This chain connects TRBV18 to TRBJ2-1, with 11 bases lining up with TRBD2. The CDR3 is made up of 16 amino acids. The germline V gene has CDR1 KGHSH and CDR2 LQKENI. Trimming removed 3 bases from V and 9 bases from J; junction bases left unmatched: 10. In DNA, the CDR3 is TGTGCCAGCTCACCGACTCCGTCTAGCGGGAGGCCTGAGCAGTTCTTC. Amino acids: CASSPTPSSGRPEQFF. Drawing the rest from reference TRBV18 and TRBJ2-1, the complete variable domain is NAGVMQNPRHLVRRRGQEARLRCSPMKGHSHVYWYRQLPEEGLKFMVYLQKENIIDESGMPKERFSAEFPKEGPSILRIQQVVRGDSAAYFCASSPTPSSGRPEQFFGPGTRLTVL.

V usage is TRBV19 and J usage is TRBJ1-2, with 8 positions matching TRBD1. Per germline, CDR1 LNHDA and CDR2 SQIVND (reference sequence). This CDR3 spans 15 amino acids. The junction had 11 bases not matched to a gene; V was cut back by 9 bases and J by 2 bases. This CDR3 is CASWTTGTGNYGYTF. Written as DNA, the CDR3 is TGTGCCAGCTGGACTACCGGGACAGGCAACTATGGCTACACCTTC.

The chain has TRBV6-2 or TRBV6-3 and TRBJ2-4, with a weak D call TRBD2 (6 bases). V shed 5 bases and J shed 6 bases, with 20 bases lying between them. The length of the CDR3 is 16 residues. CDR1 and CDR2 from the germline V gene are MNHEY and SVGEGT. The CDR3 nucleotides read TGTGCCAGCAGTCCCCGGGACCCCCGGCGGGGAAACATTCAGTACTTC. Amino acid sequence: CASSPRDPRRGNIQYF.

This clone appeared once. This chain connects TRBV6-5 to TRBJ1-1; no firm D call. Germline lookup yields CDR1 MNHEY and CDR2 SVGAGI. The CDR3 length is 14 residues. Trimming stripped 6 bases from V and 0 bases from J, with 11 bases between. CDR3 protein: CASRGGAVNTEAFF. In nucleotides, the CDR3 is TGTGCCAGCAGGGGTGGTGCGGTGAACACTGAAGCTTTCTTT.

CDR3 nucleotide sequence: TGTGCCAGCAGCTTGGATTGGGAGAAGACCCAGTACTTC. This codes for CASSLDWEKTQYF. This sequence joins TRBV11-2 and TRBJ2-5, with D possibly TRBD2 on 5 matching bases. Germline CDR1 reads SGHAT; CDR2 reads FQNNGV. The V gene lost 3 bases and the J gene lost 6 bases, with 11 bases spanning the gap. The CDR3 is 13 residues long.

This chain links TRBV5-8 with TRBJ1-2, with 9 bases that match TRBD1. V lost 6 bases to trimming and J lost 3 bases; unmatched junction nucleotides: 9. CDR3 length: 15 residues. CDR1 SGHTS and CDR2 YDEGEE come from the germline V gene. The CDR3 spells CASTLGTGQYYGYTF. For the CDR3, the DNA is TGTGCCAGCACACTGGGGACAGGGCAATACTATGGCTACACCTTC.